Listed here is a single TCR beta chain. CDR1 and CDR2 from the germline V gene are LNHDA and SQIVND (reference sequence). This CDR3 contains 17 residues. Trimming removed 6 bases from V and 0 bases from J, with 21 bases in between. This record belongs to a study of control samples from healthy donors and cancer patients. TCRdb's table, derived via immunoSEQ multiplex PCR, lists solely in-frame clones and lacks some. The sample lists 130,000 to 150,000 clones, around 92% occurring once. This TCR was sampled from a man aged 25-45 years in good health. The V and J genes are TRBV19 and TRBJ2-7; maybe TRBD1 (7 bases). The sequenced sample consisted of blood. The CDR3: CASSQGAGTAFSYEQYF. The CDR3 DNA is TGTGCCAGTAGCCAAGGGGCGGGGACAGCGTTCTCCTACGAGCAGTACTTC.